This T cell receptor beta chain originates from a study of T-cell memory formation after mild COVID-19. Study-wide context: The study found TCR clusters largely donor specific. Points from the study as a whole: Clones which contracted sat mainly in CM and EM if CD4+, and in EMRA if CD8+. A second wave of clones peaked on day 37, and their SARS-CoV-2 specificity went unconfirmed.

To note about this clonotype: The antigen is not known.

A 5'RACE reaction primed in the constant segment made cDNA libraries of TCR alpha and TCR beta, and these carried sample barcodes and UMIs. In TCRdb, the 5' RACE reads were re-called with MiXCR into one record per CDR3 protein. The profile shows 200,000 or so distinct CDR3 sequences, over 9.5% of them singletons. This receptor was identified in a man in his late teens or twenties who had mild COVID-19 (a few samples of this study predate the infection). Cell type and time point are not known. The sample was PBMCs or a T cell subset sorted from them (not recorded which).

CDR3 sequence reads: CAIYGQGGNEQFF. The CDR3, as DNA: TGTGCCATCTATGGACAGGGGGGGAATGAGCAGTTCTTC. The chain recombines TRBV10-3 with TRBJ2-1, with 10 bases aligning to TRBD1. Germline trimming cut 8 bases from V and 7 bases from J; bases unmatched to any gene: 5. Germline CDR1 ENHRY, CDR2 SYGVKD. CDR3 length: 13 residues.